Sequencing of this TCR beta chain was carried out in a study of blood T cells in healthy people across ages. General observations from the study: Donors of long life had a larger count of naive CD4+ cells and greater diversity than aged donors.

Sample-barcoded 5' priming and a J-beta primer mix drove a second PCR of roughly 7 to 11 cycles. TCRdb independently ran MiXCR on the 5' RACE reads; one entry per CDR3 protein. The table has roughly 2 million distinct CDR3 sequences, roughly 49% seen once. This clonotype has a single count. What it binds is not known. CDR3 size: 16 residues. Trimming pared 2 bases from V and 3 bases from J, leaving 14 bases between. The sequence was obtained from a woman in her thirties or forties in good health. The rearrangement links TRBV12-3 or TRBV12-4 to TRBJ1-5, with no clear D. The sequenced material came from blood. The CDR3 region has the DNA TGTGCCAGCAGTTTACGAGGCTTTGCGGACAATCAGCCCCAGCATTTT. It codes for CASSLRGFADNQPQHF.